Reported below is one T cell receptor beta chain. V was clipped by 3 bases and J by 4 bases; unmatched bases: 6. Germline V gene sequence: CDR1 SGHRS, CDR2 YFSETQ. This CDR3 contains 15 residues. Each CDR3 protein is one row after TCRdb ran MiXCR on the 5' RACE reads. The sample records around 280,000 distinct CDR3 sequences, about 19% being singletons. The sample comes from a study of CD8 T cells in ankylosing spondylitis. The source is a male donor with ankylosing spondylitis or in good health (not recorded which). The chain is built from TRBV5-1 and TRBJ2-3, with TRBD1 matching over 9 bases. Sequences were obtained from blood, either unsorted or a sorted T cell fraction (not recorded which). CDR3 region: CASSWDRAGADTQYF. The CDR3 DNA follows: TGCGCCAGCAGCTGGGACAGGGCGGGCGCAGATACGCAGTATTTT.